This T cell receptor beta chain was profiled in a study of tumor-infiltrating lymphocytes in localized non-small cell lung cancer (dated by TCRdb to about 2021). Study-wide context: The cohort included patients whose samples were collected after neoadjuvant chemotherapy, as well as both smokers and never-smokers and several histologies. Resected tumor tissue and uninvolved lung tissue described as non-adjacent to the tumor were contributed by each patient, with both tissues obtained from the same patient. Flow cytometry, multiplex immunofluorescence, RNA-seq, exome sequencing and proteomics were applied to the same patients as TCR sequencing, which was one of several integrated assays. In total, the ICON cohort consisted of over a hundred surgical patients with localized non-small cell lung cancer who had their tumors resected. A total of some 60 patients were part of the paired comparison of immunoSEQ T-cell fraction between tumor and uninvolved lung.

In the case of this clone: What antigen it recognizes has not been identified. One end of the junction is discordant with germline, which a read error may explain.

The germline V gene (reference sequence) supplies CDR1 SSHAT and CDR2 FNYEAQ. From cysteine to phenylalanine, the CDR3 is 13 amino acids long. Of all the DNA, just the CDR3 is kept, 39 bases in frame from base 1. The first patient joined ICON in 2016, and enrollment wrapped up when the last patient was enrolled in the second half of 2018. In a subcohort of 76 patients, fresh tumor and matched uninvolved tissue were collected for in-depth immune analyses, with TCR sequencing among those analyses. No cell sorting was done, and TCR sequencing was instead run on DNA isolated from bulk tissue. The T-cell fraction in tumor and uninvolved lung tissue was provided by TCR sequencing with the immunoSEQ assay. In the source study's methods: For survival analysis, patients were divided into high (upper tertile) and low (lower two tertiles) T-cell fraction groups, which were compared by log-rank test. A signed-rank test was used to test paired tumor versus uninvolved lung differences in T-cell fraction. TCRdb took over this immuneACCESS table, retaining in-frame rearrangements with V and J assigned. Such tables are incomplete; in checked studies, under half of the missing clones stem from an unresolved V gene, and the remainder is unexplained. Clone size and the V and J calls come from that table; the DNA yielded D and trimming. The sample contains under 5,000 clones, around 62% of them found a single time. The ten largest make up 20% to 30% of the sample.

Paper-wide results and their limitations: TCRbeta sequencing supported higher T cell infiltration in tumors than in uninvolved lung tissue, consistent with immunofluorescence CD3 counts. Because different assays used different pieces of the same tissue, intratumor heterogeneity could not be separated from technical variation. TCR-derived T-cell fraction did not differ between the flow cytometry-defined immunotypes IM1 (good prognosis) and IM2 (poor prognosis). Because assay coverage varied across patients depending on available tissue quantity, TCR sequencing was performed for only a subset of the cohort.

The sequence was obtained from a human donor with non-small cell lung cancer. The V gene is TRBV7-7 and the J gene is TRBJ2-7, and 7 junctional nucleotides match TRBD1. Specimen: uninvolved lung tissue not adjacent to the tumor. DNA sequence: TGTGCTAGCAGCCTGACAGGGATCCACGAGCAGTACTTC. Its product reads: CASSLTGIHEQYF.